A selection of T cell receptor beta chains follows, all from one sample in a study of blood T cell repertoires in COVID-19. Data came from immunoSEQ multiplex PCR; TCRdb stores just in-frame clones and leaves some out. The sample lists around 100,000 clones; around 83% were seen once. The source material was peripheral blood. These receptor sequences come from a man aged 70-80 years with acute or convalescent COVID-19. Both conserved end residues are part of each CDR3. D genes are given only for firm matches. Clone size is stated in some rows and not others, as once, few, many or a class when expanded.

v_call: TRBV7-3; d_call: TRBD1; j_call: TRBJ1-2; clone_size: .; cdr3_aa: CASSRQGFGYTF; cdr3_nt: TGTGCCAGCAGCCGACAGGGATTTGGCTACACCTTC
v_call: TRBV6-1; d_call: TRBD2; j_call: TRBJ2-1; clone_size: once; cdr3_aa: CASSEGGRGYNEQFF; cdr3_nt: TGTGCCAGCAGTGAAGGCGGGAGGGGTTACAATGAGCAGTTCTTC
v_call: TRBV19; d_call: .; j_call: TRBJ1-1; clone_size: .; cdr3_aa: CASSIDPRGNTEAFF; cdr3_nt: TGTGCCAGTAGTATAGATCCCAGAGGGAACACTGAAGCTTTCTTT
v_call: TRBV5-1; d_call: .; j_call: TRBJ1-5; clone_size: few; cdr3_aa: CASSPGGSNQPQHF; cdr3_nt: TGCGCCAGCAGCCCGGGGGGTAGCAATCAGCCCCAGCATTTT
v_call: TRBV5-1; d_call: .; j_call: TRBJ1-6; clone_size: .; cdr3_aa: CASSVGVNSPLHF; cdr3_nt: TGCGCCAGCAGCGTAGGGGTGAATTCACCCCTCCACTTT
v_call: TRBV6-1; d_call: TRBD1; j_call: TRBJ1-1; clone_size: .; cdr3_aa: CASSEPDRGVGYTEAFF; cdr3_nt: TGTGCCAGCAGTGAACCTGACAGGGGTGTGGGGTACACTGAAGCTTTCTTT
v_call: TRBV3-1/TRBV3-2; d_call: TRBD1; j_call: TRBJ1-1; clone_size: few; cdr3_aa: CASSQDLTGGDFDGLNTEAFF; cdr3_nt: TGTGCCAGCAGCCAAGATCTGACAGGGGGCGATTTCGATGGGCTGAACACTGAAGCTTTCTTT
v_call: TRBV6-6; d_call: .; j_call: TRBJ1-1; clone_size: .; cdr3_aa: CASSPGQNTEAFF; cdr3_nt: TGTGCCAGCAGCCCCGGACAGAACACTGAAGCTTTCTTT
v_call: TRBV5-1; d_call: .; j_call: TRBJ2-7; clone_size: .; cdr3_aa: CASSLGQGFHEQYF; cdr3_nt: TGCGCCAGCAGCTTGGGGCAGGGTTTCCACGAGCAGTACTTC
v_call: TRBV7-3; d_call: .; j_call: TRBJ2-1; clone_size: .; cdr3_aa: CASSPPGVRGSHEQFF; cdr3_nt: TGTGCCAGCAGCCCACCTGGAGTAAGGGGATCTCATGAGCAGTTCTTC
v_call: TRBV25-1; d_call: .; j_call: TRBJ1-1; clone_size: .; cdr3_aa: CASMTGLNTEAFF; cdr3_nt: TGTGCCAGCATGACCGGGTTGAACACTGAAGCTTTCTTT
v_call: TRBV9; d_call: TRBD1; j_call: TRBJ1-4; clone_size: .; cdr3_aa: CASSLGTGTNEKLFF; cdr3_nt: TGTGCCAGCAGCCTAGGGACAGGGACGAATGAAAAACTGTTTTTT
v_call: TRBV29-1; d_call: .; j_call: TRBJ1-2; clone_size: .; cdr3_aa: CSVDLQGNYGYTF; cdr3_nt: TGCAGCGTTGATTTGCAGGGTAACTATGGCTACACCTTC